This entry lists 11 T cell receptor beta chains sequenced from one sample in a study of circulating CD8 cells and anti-PD-1 response in melanoma. Each library started from 15 ng of total RNA using the QIAseq Immune Repertoire TCR panel. TCRdb passed the reads through MiXCR, listing each CDR3 protein once. Among under 300 distinct CDR3 sequences listed, approximately 8.6% were seen once. Sorting of live CD3+CD8+TCRalphabeta+ cells by PD-1 and/or TIGIT gave four subsets. Sequencing used CD8+ T cells from PBMCs, obtained at baseline or after one month of anti-PD-1 therapy (not recorded which). The receptors come from a human donor with melanoma.

Concerning this clonotype itself: Without the conserved terminal phenylalanine or tryptophan, this CDR3 likely stems from a read error. The chain combines TRBV24-1 with TRBJ2-2; TRBD1 matches at 8 bases. The trim removed 6 bases at V and 9 bases at J, leaving 5 bases unmatched. Germline V gene lookup returns CDR1 KGHDR and CDR2 SFDVKD. This CDR3 comprises 13 residues. In DNA form, the CDR3 reads TGTGCCACCAGTTATTGGACAGGGCGGGAGCTGTTTGTT. It yields the protein CATSYWTGRELFV.

V gene TRBV25-1 combines with J gene TRBJ2-5; D gene uncertain. The CDR3 has 13 residues. The germline V and J ends were trimmed by 8 bases and 0 bases, with 10 bases remaining between them. Germline CDR1 reads MGHDK; CDR2 reads SYGVNS. In DNA form, the CDR3 reads TGTGCCAGCGGGTCACGAAACCAAGAGACCCAGTACTTC. Translating gives CASGSRNQETQYF.

On this clonotype itself: A junction end diverges from the germline sequence, so it may reflect a read error. The rearrangement uses TRBV24-1 and TRBJ2-2; 9 positions match TRBD1. The CDR3 is 17 residues long. Germline CDR1 is KGHDR and CDR2 is SFDVKD. In DNA, the CDR3 is TGTGCCACCAGTGGCCAAGGGAGACAGGGGGACACCAGGGAGCTGTTTTTT. Encoded protein: CATSGQGRQGDTRELFF.

This clonotype counts as large. This chain uses TRBV24-1 with TRBJ2-2; 8 nucleotides match TRBD1. The germline CDR1 and CDR2 sequences are KGHDR and SFDVKD. This CDR3 has 13 residues. J lost 9 bases, V lost 2 bases, and 1 base had no gene match. The CDR3 DNA is TGTGCCACCAGTGATTGGACAGGGCGGGAGCTGTTTTTT. Encoded protein: CATSDWTGRELFF.

By share, this clonotype ranks as large. The chain has TRBV27 and TRBJ2-5, with D perhaps TRBD1 (5 bases). Deletions cut 4 bases from V and 8 bases from J, with 23 bases between. The CDR3 contains 16 residues. Germline V gene sequence: CDR1 MNHEY, CDR2 SMNVEV (reference sequence). CDR3 sequence: CASSSSLSGPGKTQYF. The CDR3 DNA sequence: TGTGCCAGCAGTTCATCACTCTCCGGGCCAGGGAAAACCCAGTACTTC.

This clonotype is large by share. This sequence joins TRBV28 and TRBJ1-1; D remains unclear. CDR1 MDHEN and CDR2 SYDVKM come from the germline V gene. V gave up 3 bases and J gave up 1 base, with 15 bases separating them. CDR3 length: 16 amino acids. In nucleotides, the CDR3 is TGTGCCAGCAGTTTTTCCCCACAACCCAGGAACACTGAAGCTTTCTTT. Translated, it gives CASSFSPQPRNTEAFF.

In its sample, this clonotype is large. The V and J genes are TRBV24-1 and TRBJ1-5, with a possible D match to TRBD1 (5 bases). The CDR3 sequence is 15 residues long. Between the trimmed V and J ends, which lost 7 bases and 3 bases, there was a span of 15 bases. From germline, CDR1 is KGHDR and CDR2 SFDVKD. CDR3 loop: CATRPRGGTNQPQHF. As DNA, the CDR3 is TGTGCCACCAGACCCCGGGGAGGGACCAATCAGCCCCAGCATTTT.

Within the sample, this clonotype is medium-sized. The genes are TRBV4-3 and TRBJ2-7, with TRBD2 as a possible D gene (6 bases). The CDR3 contains 14 residues. The ends were cut back, 2 bases at V and 2 bases at J, with 10 bases in the middle. Germline values: CDR1 LGHNA, CDR2 YSLEER. The CDR3 region has the DNA TGCGCCAGCAGCCAATTCGGGGGACCCTACGAGCAGTACTTC. This encodes CASSQFGGPYEQYF.

Relative to its sample, this clonotype is large. The V gene is TRBV25-1, the J gene TRBJ2-5; no firm D call. Trimming cost V 6 bases and J 7 bases, with 9 bases left between them. Germline V gives CDR1 MGHDK, CDR2 SYGVNS. This CDR3 has 11 amino acids. Here the CDR3 DNA reads TGTGCCAGCAGCTCCTCCCTGACCCAGTACTTC. Translating gives CASSSSLTQYF.

In its sample, this clonotype was seen a few times. Given a much more abundant clone one base away, this may be a read error. The chain employs TRBV5-4 and TRBJ2-1, with D possibly being TRBD2 (6 bases). This CDR3 has 15 amino acids. The germline V gene encodes CDR1 SGHNT and CDR2 YYREEE (reference sequence). Trimming cost V 0 bases and J 0 bases, with 7 bases left between them. The CDR3 spells CASSLVGGSYNEQFF. The DNA for the CDR3 is TGTGCCAGCAGCTTGGTCGGGGGCTCCTACAATGAGCAGTTCTTC.

This clonotype rates as medium-sized (0.01 to 0.1%). Since a much larger clone is just one base distant, this may be a read error. V usage is TRBV4-3 and J usage is TRBJ2-7, with D tentatively TRBD2 (6 bases). Per the germline V gene, CDR1 is LGHNA and CDR2 is YSLEER. This CDR3 has 14 residues. V was pared by 8 bases and J by 2 bases, with 16 bases between. The chain's CDR3 is CASGPFGGPYEQYF. CDR3 sequence (DNA): TGCGCCAGCGGCCCGTTCGGGGGTCCCTACGAGCAGTACTTC.